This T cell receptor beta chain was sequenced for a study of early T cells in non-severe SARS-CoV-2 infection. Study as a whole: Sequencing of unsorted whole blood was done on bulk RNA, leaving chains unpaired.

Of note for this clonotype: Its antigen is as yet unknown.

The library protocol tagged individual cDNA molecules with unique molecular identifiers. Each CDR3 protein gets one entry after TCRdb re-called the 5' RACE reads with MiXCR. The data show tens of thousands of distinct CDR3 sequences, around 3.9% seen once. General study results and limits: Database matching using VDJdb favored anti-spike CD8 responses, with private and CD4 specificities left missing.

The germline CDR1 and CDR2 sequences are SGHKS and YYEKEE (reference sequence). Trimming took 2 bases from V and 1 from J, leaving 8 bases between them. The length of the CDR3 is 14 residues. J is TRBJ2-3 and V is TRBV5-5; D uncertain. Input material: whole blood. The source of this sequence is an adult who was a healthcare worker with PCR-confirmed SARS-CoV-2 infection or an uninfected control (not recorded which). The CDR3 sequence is CASSFRTGTDTQYF. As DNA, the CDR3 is TGTGCCAGCAGCTTCCGGACGGGCACAGATACGCAGTATTTT.